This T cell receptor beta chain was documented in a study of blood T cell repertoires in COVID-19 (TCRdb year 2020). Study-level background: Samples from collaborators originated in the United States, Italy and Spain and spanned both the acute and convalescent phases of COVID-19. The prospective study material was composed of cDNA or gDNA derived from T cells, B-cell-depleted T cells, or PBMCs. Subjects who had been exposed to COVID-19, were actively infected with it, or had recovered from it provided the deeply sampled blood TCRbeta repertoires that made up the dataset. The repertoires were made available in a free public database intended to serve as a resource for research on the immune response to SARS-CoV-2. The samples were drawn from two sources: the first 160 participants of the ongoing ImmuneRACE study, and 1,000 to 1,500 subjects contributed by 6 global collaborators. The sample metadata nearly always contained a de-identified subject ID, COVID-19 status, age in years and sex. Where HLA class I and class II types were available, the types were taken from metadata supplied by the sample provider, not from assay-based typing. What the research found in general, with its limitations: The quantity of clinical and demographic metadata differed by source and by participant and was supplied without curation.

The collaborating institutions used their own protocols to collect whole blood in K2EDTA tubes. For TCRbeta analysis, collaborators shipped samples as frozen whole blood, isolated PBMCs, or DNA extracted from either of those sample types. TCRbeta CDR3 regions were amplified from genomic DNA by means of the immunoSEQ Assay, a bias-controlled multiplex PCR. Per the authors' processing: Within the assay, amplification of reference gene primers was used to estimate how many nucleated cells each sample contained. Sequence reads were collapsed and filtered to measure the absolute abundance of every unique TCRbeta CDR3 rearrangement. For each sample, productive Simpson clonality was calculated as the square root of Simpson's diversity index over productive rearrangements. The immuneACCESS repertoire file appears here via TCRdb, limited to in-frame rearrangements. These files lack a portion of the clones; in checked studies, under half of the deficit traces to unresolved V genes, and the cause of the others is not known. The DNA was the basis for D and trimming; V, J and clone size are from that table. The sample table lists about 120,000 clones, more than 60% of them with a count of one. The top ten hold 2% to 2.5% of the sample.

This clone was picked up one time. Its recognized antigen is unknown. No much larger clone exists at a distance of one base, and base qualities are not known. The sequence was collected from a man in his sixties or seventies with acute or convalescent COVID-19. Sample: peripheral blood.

The CDR3 corresponds to CASSYAAGGHDTQYF. DNA sequence: TGTGCCAGCAGTTACGCGGCGGGGGGGCATGATACGCAGTATTTT. This sequence uses TRBV6-5 and TRBJ2-3; 9 bases in between match TRBD2. From a lookup of the germline V gene, CDR1 and CDR2 are MNHEY and SVGAGI. Reading from cysteine to phenylalanine, the CDR3 counts 15 amino acids. Only CDR3 DNA is held: 45 bases, read in frame from base 1. Trimming removed 2 bases from V and 6 bases from J; the gene matches leave 6 bases unexplained.